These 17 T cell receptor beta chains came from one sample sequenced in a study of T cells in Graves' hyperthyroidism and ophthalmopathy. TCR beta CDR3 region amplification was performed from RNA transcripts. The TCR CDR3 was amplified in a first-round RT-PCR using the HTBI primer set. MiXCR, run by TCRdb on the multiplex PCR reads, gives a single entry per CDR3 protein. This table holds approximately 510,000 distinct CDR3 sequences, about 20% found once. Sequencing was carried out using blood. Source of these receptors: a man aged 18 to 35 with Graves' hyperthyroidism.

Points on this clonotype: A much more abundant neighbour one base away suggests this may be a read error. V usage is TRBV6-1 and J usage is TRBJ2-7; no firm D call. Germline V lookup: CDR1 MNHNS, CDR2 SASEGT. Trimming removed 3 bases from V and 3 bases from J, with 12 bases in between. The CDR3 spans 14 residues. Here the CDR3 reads CASSDWTADYEQYF. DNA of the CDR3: TGTGCCAGCAGTGATTGGACGGCCGACTACGAGCAGTACTTC.

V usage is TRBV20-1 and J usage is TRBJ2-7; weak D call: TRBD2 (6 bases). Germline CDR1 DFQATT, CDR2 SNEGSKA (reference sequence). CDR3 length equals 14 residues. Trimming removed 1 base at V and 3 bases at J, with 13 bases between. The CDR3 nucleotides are TGCAGTGCTAGAGCCCTAGCGTTTAACTACGAGCAGTACTTC. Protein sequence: CSARALAFNYEQYF.

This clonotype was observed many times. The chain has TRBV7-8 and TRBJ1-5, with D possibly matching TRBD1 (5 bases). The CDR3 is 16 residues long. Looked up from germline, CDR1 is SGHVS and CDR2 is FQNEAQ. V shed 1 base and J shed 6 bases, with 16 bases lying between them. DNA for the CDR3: TGTGCCAGCAGCTTAGGCGGGGGTTTGGTCGTTCAGCCCCAGCATTTT. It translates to CASSLGGGLVVQPQHF.

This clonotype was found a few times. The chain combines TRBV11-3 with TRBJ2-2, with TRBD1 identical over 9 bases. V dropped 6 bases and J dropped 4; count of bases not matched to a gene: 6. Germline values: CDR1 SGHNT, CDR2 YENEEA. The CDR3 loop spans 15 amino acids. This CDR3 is CASRKGQGFTGELFF. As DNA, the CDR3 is TGTGCCAGCAGGAAGGGACAGGGTTTCACCGGGGAGCTGTTTTTT. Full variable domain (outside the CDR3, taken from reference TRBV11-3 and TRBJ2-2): EAGVVQSPRYKIIEKKQPVAFWCNPISGHNTLYWYLQNLGQGPELLIRYENEEAVDDSQLPKDRFSAERLKGVDSTLKIQPAELGDSAVYLCASRKGQGFTGELFFGEGSRLTVL.

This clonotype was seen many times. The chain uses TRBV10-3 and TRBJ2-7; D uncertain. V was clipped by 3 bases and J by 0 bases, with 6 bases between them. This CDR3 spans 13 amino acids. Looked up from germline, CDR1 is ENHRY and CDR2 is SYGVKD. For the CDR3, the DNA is TGTGCCATCAGTGACGATAACTCCTACGAGCAGTACTTC. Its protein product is CAISDDNSYEQYF.

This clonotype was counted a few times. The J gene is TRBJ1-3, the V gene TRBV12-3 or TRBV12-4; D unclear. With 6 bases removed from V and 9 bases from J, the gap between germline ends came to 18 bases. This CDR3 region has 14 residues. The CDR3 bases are TGTGCCAGCAGCCGAAACACTGCCGCGGTCACCATATATTTT. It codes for CASSRNTAAVTIYF.

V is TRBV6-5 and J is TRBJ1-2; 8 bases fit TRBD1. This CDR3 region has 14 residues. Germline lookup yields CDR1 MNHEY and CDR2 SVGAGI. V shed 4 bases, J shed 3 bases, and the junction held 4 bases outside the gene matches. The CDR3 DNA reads TGTGCCAGCAGTTTGACAGGGGCGGACTATGGCTACACCTTC. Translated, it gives CASSLTGADYGYTF.

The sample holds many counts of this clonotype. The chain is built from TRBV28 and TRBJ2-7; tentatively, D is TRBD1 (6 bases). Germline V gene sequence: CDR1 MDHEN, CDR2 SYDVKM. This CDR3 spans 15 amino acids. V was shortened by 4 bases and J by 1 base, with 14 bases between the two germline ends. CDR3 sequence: CASSSWTALSYEQYF. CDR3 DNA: TGTGCCAGCAGTTCCTGGACAGCGCTGTCCTACGAGCAGTACTTC.

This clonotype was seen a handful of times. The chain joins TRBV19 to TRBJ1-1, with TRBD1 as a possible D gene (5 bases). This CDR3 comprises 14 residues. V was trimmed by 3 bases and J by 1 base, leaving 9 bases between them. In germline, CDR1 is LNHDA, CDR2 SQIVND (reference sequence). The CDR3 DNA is TGTGCCAGTAGTATTCAGGGTAGGAACACTGAAGCTTTCTTT. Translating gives CASSIQGRNTEAFF.

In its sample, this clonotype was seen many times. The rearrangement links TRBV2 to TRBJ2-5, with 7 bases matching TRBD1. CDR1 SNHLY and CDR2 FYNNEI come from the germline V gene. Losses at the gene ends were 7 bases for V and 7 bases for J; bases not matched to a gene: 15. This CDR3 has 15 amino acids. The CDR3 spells CASILGQNSAWTQYF. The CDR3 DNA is TGTGCCAGCATTCTGGGACAGAACTCTGCGTGGACCCAGTACTTC.

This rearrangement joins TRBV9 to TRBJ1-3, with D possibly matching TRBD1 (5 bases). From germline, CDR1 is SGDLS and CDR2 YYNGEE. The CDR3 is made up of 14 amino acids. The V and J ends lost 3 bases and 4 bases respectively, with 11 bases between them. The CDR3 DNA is TGTGCCAGCAGCGCTCCCAGGGACGGAAACACCATATATTTT. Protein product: CASSAPRDGNTIYF.

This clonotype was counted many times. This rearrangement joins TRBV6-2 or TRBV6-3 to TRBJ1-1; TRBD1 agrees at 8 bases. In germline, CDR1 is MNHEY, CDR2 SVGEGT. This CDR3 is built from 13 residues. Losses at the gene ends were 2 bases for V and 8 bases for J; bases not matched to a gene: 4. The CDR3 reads CASSYPPGGEAFF. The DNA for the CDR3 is TGTGCCAGCAGTTACCCCCCAGGGGGCGAAGCTTTCTTT.

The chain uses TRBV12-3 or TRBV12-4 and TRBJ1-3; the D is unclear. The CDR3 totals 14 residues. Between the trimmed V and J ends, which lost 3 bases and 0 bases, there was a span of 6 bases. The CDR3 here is CASSFRRSGNTIYF. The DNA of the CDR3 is TGTGCCAGCAGTTTTAGGCGCTCTGGAAACACCATATATTTT.

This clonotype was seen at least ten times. The CDR3: CAWSEGLGPQHF. CDR3 DNA: TGTGCCTGGAGTGAGGGGCTGGGGCCCCAGCATTTT. The chain uses TRBV30 and TRBJ1-5, with D tentatively TRBD1 (5 bases). Per the germline V gene, CDR1 is GTSNPN and CDR2 is SVGIG (reference sequence). This CDR3 is 12 amino acids long. Trimming took 1 base from V and 9 from J, leaving 10 bases between them.

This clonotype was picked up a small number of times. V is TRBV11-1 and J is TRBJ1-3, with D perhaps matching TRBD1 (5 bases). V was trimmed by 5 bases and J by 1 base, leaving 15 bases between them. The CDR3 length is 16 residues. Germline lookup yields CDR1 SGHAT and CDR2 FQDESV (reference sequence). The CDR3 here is CASSLVAGSSGNTIYF. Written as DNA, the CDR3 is TGTGCCAGCAGCCTGGTGGCAGGGTCTTCTGGAAACACCATATATTTT.

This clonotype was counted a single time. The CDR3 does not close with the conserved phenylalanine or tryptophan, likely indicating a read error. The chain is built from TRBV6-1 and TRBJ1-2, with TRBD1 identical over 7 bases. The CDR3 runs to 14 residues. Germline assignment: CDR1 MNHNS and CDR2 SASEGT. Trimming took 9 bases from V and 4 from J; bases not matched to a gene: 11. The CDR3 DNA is TGTGCCAGTAGACGCGGGGACAGCAGCTATGGCTACACCCTC. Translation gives CASRRGDSSYGYTL.

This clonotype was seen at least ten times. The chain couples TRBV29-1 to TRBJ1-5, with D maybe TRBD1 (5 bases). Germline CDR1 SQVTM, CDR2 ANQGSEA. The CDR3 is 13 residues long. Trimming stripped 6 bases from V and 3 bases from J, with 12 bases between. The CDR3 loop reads CSVGGRNNQPQHF. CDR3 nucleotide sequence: TGCAGCGTCGGGGGACGGAACAATCAGCCCCAGCATTTT.